These T cell receptor beta chains were read from a single sample in a study of OX40 agonist ivuxolimab in advanced cancers. Clones were sequenced by immunoSEQ multiplex PCR, and TCRdb holds only the in-frame ones, with some missing. The sample lists around 48,000 clones, approximately 71% occurring once. The sequencing used CD4+ or CD8+ T cells sorted from blood, collected in a trial of the OX40 agonist ivuxolimab. The source of these receptors is an adult with an advanced solid tumor such as melanoma, head and neck, liver or kidney cancer. Both conserved end residues are part of each CDR3. D genes are given only for firm matches. Size is stated for part of the rows, as once, few or many counts, or as a class when the clone is expanded.

v_gene: TRBV28; abundance: .; d_gene: TRBD1; j_gene: TRBJ2-7; CDR3aa: CAGTMTGALYEQYF; CDR3nt: TGTGCCGGCACAATGACAGGGGCCCTGTACGAGCAGTACTTC
v_gene: TRBV5-4; abundance: .; d_gene: TRBD2; j_gene: TRBJ2-1; CDR3aa: CASSPGVAGGAASYNEQFF; CDR3nt: TGTGCCAGCAGCCCGGGGGTAGCGGGAGGGGCAGCCTCCTACAATGAGCAGTTCTTC
v_gene: TRBV6-5; abundance: .; d_gene: .; j_gene: TRBJ2-2; CDR3aa: CASSATDSTGELFF; CDR3nt: TGTGCCAGCAGTGCGACAGATTCCACCGGGGAGCTGTTTTTT
v_gene: TRBV5-4; abundance: .; d_gene: TRBD2; j_gene: TRBJ2-1; CDR3aa: CASSSLAGGVPREQFF; CDR3nt: TGTGCCAGCAGCTCTCTAGCGGGAGGGGTGCCCAGGGAGCAGTTCTTC
v_gene: TRBV7-3; abundance: .; d_gene: .; j_gene: TRBJ2-5; CDR3aa: CASSLQGTETQYF; CDR3nt: TGTGCCAGCAGCTTACAGGGGACGGAGACCCAGTACTTC
v_gene: TRBV5-1; abundance: .; d_gene: .; j_gene: TRBJ1-3; CDR3aa: CASSFTSTSGNTIYF; CDR3nt: TGCGCCAGCAGCTTTACCAGCACCTCTGGAAACACCATATATTTT
v_gene: TRBV28; abundance: .; d_gene: .; j_gene: TRBJ2-5; CDR3aa: CASSSQGLETQYF; CDR3nt: TGTGCCAGCAGCTCCCAGGGGTTGGAGACCCAGTACTTC
v_gene: TRBV27; abundance: .; d_gene: .; j_gene: TRBJ2-5; CDR3aa: CASSLKQVNWETQYF; CDR3nt: TGTGCCAGCAGTTTGAAACAGGTCAATTGGGAGACCCAGTACTTC
v_gene: TRBV13; abundance: .; d_gene: .; j_gene: TRBJ2-5; CDR3aa: CASTRRAGIWETQYF; CDR3nt: TGTGCCAGCACCAGGAGGGCGGGGATATGGGAGACCCAGTACTTC
v_gene: TRBV2; abundance: few; d_gene: .; j_gene: TRBJ2-7; CDR3aa: CASREGGRRLHGRTYF; CDR3nt: TGTGCCAGCAGAGAAGGGGGACGGCGGCTCCACGGGAGGACGTACTTC
v_gene: TRBV7-2; abundance: .; d_gene: .; j_gene: TRBJ2-2; CDR3aa: CASSFTGPNTGELFF; CDR3nt: TGTGCCAGCAGCTTCACAGGGCCGAACACCGGGGAGCTGTTTTTT
v_gene: TRBV11-1; abundance: once; d_gene: .; j_gene: TRBJ2-7; CDR3aa: CASSPSHKTGIEQYF; CDR3nt: TGTGCCAGCAGCCCCTCCCACAAGACAGGTATCGAGCAGTACTTC
v_gene: TRBV7-3; abundance: .; d_gene: TRBD1; j_gene: TRBJ1-2; CDR3aa: CASSGTGGDGYTF; CDR3nt: TGTGCCAGCAGCGGGACAGGGGGCGACGGCTACACCTTC
v_gene: TRBV11-2; abundance: .; d_gene: .; j_gene: TRBJ2-1; CDR3aa: CASSLVGISGNNEQFF; CDR3nt: TGTGCCAGCAGCTTAGTCGGGATATCAGGAAACAATGAGCAGTTCTTC
v_gene: TRBV6-1; abundance: .; d_gene: TRBD1; j_gene: TRBJ2-7; CDR3aa: CASREDRGTSYEQYF; CDR3nt: TGTGCCAGCAGGGAGGACAGGGGAACCTCCTACGAGCAGTACTTC
v_gene: TRBV7-3; abundance: once; d_gene: .; j_gene: TRBJ2-1; CDR3aa: CASSLTSDEQFF; CDR3nt: TGTGCCAGCAGCTTAACGTCGGATGAGCAGTTCTTC
v_gene: TRBV18; abundance: few; d_gene: .; j_gene: TRBJ2-1; CDR3aa: CASSPRSAENEQFF; CDR3nt: TGTGCCAGCTCACCACGGAGCGCAGAGAATGAGCAGTTCTTC
v_gene: TRBV5-8; abundance: .; d_gene: TRBD2; j_gene: TRBJ2-5; CDR3aa: CASRPRAGDTKTQYF; CDR3nt: TGTGCCAGCAGGCCTAGGGCGGGAGACACTAAGACCCAGTACTTC
v_gene: TRBV7-2; abundance: .; d_gene: .; j_gene: TRBJ1-1; CDR3aa: CASSLKWGTEAFF; CDR3nt: TGTGCCAGCAGCCTGAAATGGGGCACTGAAGCTTTCTTT
v_gene: TRBV15; abundance: .; d_gene: TRBD1; j_gene: TRBJ1-5; CDR3aa: CATSIIQGDQPQHF; CDR3nt: TGTGCCACCAGCATCATACAGGGGGATCAGCCCCAGCATTTT